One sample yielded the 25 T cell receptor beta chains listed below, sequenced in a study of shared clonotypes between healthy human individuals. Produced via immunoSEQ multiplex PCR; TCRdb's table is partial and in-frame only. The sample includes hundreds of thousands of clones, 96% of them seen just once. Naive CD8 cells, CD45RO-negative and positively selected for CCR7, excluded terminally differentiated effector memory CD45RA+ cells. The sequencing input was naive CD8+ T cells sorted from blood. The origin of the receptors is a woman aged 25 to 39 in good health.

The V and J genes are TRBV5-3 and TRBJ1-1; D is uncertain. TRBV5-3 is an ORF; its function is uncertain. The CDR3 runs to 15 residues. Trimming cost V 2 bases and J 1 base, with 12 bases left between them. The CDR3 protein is CARSLEVTRNTEAFF. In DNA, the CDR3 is TGTGCCAGAAGCTTAGAAGTGACAAGGAACACTGAAGCTTTCTTT.

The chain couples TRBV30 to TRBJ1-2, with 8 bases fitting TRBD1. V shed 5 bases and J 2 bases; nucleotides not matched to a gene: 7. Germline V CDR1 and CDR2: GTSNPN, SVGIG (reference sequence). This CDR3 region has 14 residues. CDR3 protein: CAWGTGQANYGYTF. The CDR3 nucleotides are TGTGCCTGGGGAACGGGACAGGCAAACTATGGCTACACCTTC.

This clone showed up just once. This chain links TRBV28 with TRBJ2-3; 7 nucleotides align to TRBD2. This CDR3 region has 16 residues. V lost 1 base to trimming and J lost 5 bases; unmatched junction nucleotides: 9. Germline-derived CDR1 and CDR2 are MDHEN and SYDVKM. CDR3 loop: CASSLSRTGGRDTQYF. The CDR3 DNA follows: TGTGCCAGCAGTTTATCCCGTACCGGGGGGAGAGATACGCAGTATTTT.

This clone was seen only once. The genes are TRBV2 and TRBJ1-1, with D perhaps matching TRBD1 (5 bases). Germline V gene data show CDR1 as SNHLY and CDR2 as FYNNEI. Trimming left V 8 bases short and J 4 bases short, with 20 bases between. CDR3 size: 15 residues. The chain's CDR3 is CASVDSGSGATEAFF. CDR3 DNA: TGTGCCAGCGTCGACAGTGGCTCAGGCGCCACTGAAGCTTTCTTT.

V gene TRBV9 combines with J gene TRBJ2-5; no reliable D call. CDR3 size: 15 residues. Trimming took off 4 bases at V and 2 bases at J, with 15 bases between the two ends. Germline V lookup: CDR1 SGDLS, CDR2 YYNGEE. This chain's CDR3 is CASSSRMADQETQYF. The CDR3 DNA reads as TGTGCCAGCAGCTCCCGGATGGCGGATCAAGAGACCCAGTACTTC.

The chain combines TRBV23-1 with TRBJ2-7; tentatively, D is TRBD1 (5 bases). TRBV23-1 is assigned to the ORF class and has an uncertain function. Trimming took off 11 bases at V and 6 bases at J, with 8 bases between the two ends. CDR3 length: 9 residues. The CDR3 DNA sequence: TGCGCCCCAGGGCGCGAGCAGTACTTC. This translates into CAPGREQYF.

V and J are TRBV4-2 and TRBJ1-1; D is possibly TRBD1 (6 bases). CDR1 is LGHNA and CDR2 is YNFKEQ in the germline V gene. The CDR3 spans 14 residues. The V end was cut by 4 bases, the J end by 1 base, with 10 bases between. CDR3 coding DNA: TGTGCCAGCAGCCGATCGGACAGGAACACTGAAGCTTTCTTT. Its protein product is CASSRSDRNTEAFF.

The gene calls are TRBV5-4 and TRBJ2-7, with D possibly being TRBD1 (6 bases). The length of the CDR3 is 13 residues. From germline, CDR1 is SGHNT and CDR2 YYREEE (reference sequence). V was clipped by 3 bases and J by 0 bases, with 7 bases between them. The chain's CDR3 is CASSSGHSYEQYF. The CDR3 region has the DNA TGTGCCAGCAGCTCGGGACACTCCTACGAGCAGTACTTC. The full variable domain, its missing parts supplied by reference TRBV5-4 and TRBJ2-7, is ETGVTQSPTHLIKTRGQQVTLRCSSQSGHNTVSWYQQALGQGPQFIFQYYREEENGRGNFPPRFSGLQFPNYSSELNVNALELDDSALYLCASSSGHSYEQYFGPGTRLTVT.

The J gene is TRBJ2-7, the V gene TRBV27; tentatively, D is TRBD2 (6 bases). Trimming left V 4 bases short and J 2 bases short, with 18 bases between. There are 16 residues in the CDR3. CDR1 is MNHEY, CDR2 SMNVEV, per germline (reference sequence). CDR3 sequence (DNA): TGTGCCAGCAGTTCCCCCCCTTTGGGAGGAGCCTACGAGCAGTACTTC. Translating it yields CASSSPPLGGAYEQYF.

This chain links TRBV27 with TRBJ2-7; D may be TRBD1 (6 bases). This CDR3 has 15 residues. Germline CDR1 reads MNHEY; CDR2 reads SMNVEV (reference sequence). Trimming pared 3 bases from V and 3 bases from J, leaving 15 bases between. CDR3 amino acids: CASSFFQGRDYEQYF. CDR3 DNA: TGTGCCAGCAGTTTTTTCCAGGGGCGAGACTACGAGCAGTACTTC.

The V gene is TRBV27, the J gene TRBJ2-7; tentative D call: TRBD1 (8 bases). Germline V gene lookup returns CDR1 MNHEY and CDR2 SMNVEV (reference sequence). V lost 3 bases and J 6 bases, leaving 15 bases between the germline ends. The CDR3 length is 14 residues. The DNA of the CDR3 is TGTGCCAGCAGTTTTACAGGGGGGGTGCTCGAGCAGTACTTC. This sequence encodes CASSFTGGVLEQYF.

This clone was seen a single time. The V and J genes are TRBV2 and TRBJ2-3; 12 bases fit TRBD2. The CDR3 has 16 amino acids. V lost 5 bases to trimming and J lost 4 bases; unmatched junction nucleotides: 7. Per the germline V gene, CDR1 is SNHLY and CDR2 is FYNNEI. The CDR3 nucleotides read TGTGCCAGCAGTCCGAGGACTAGCGGGAATGCAGATACGCAGTATTTT. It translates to CASSPRTSGNADTQYF.

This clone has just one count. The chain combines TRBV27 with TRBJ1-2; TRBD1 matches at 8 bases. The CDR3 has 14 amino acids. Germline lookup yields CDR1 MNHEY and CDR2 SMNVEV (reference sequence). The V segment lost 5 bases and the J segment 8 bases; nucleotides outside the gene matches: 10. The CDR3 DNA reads TGTGCCAGCAGTCTTCAACAGGGGGTTGAGGGCTACACCTTC. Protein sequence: CASSLQQGVEGYTF.

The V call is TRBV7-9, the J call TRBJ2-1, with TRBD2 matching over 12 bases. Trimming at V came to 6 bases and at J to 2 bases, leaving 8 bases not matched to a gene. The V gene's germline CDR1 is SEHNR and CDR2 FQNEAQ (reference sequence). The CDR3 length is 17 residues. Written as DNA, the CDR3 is TGTGCCAGCAGATTCCGACTAGCGGGAGAGGCCTACAATGAGCAGTTCTTC. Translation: CASRFRLAGEAYNEQFF. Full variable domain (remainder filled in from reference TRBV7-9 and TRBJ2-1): DTGVSQNPRHKITKRGQNVTFRCDPISEHNRLYWYRQTLGQGPEFLTYFQNEAQLEKSRLLSDRFSAERPKGSFSTLEIQRTEQGDSAMYLCASRFRLAGEAYNEQFFGPGTRLTVL.

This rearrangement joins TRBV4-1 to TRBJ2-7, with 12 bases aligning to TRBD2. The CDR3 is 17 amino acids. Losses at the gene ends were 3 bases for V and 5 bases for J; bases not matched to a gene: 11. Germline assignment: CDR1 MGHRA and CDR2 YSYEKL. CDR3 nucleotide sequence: TGCGCCAGCAGCCACCTGATGCTAGCGGGAGGGTCCGACGAGCAGTACTTC. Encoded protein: CASSHLMLAGGSDEQYF.

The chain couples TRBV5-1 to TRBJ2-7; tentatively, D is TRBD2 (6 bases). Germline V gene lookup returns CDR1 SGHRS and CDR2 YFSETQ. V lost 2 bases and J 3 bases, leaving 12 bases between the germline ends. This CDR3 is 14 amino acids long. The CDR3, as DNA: TGCGCCAGCAGCTTTAGCGGCTTCCGCTACGAGCAGTACTTC. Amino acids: CASSFSGFRYEQYF.

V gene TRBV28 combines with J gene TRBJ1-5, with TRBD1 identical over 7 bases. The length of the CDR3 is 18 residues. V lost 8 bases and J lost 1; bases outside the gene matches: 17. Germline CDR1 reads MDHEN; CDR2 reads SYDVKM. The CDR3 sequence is CASAASDRDGLSNQPQHF. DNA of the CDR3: TGTGCCAGCGCGGCCTCAGACAGGGACGGGTTGAGCAATCAGCCCCAGCATTTT.

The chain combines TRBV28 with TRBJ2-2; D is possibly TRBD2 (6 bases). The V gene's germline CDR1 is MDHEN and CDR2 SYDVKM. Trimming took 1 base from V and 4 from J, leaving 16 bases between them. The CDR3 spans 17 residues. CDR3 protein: CASSLSAGGTGTGELFF. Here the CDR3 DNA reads TGTGCCAGCAGTTTATCAGCGGGCGGGACCGGCACCGGGGAGCTGTTTTTT.

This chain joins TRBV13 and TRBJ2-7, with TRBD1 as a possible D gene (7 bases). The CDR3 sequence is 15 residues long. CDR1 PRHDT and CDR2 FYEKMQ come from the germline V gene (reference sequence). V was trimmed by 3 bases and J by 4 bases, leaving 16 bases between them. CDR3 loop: CASSFNGGGVYEQYF. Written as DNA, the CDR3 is TGTGCCAGCAGCTTTAACGGAGGGGGCGTATACGAGCAGTACTTC.

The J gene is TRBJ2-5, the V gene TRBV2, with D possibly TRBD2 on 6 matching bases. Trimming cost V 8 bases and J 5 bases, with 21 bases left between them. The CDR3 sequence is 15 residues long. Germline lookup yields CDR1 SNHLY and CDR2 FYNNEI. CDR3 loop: CASSTSGVTGETQYF. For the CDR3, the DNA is TGTGCCAGCTCGACCTCGGGAGTCACGGGGGAGACCCAGTACTTC.

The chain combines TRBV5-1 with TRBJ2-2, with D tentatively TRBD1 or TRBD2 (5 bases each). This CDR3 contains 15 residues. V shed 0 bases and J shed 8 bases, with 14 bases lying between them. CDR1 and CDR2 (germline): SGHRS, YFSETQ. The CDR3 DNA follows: TGCGCCAGCAGCTTGGCGGACGGGGCCGGAGGGGAGCTGTTTTTT. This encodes CASSLADGAGGELFF.

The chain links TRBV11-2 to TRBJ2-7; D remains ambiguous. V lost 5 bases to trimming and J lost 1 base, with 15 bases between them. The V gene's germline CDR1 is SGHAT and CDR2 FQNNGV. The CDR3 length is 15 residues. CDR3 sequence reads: CASSPPGLSSYEQYF. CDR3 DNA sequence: TGTGCCAGCAGCCCACCAGGTCTCAGTTCCTACGAGCAGTACTTC.

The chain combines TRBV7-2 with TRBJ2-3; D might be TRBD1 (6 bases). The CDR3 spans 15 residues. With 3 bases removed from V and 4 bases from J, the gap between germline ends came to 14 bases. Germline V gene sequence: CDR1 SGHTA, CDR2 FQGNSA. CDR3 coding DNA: TGTGCCAGCAGCTTTATCTTACAGGGTCCAGATACGCAGTATTTT. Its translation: CASSFILQGPDTQYF.

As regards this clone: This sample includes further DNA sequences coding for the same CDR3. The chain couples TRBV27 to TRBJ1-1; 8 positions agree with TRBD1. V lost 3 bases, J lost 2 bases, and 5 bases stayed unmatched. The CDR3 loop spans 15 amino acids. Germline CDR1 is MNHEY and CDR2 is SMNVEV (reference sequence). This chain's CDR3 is CASSLSQGANTEAFF. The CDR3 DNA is TGTGCCAGCAGTTTGTCCCAGGGGGCCAACACTGAAGCTTTCTTT.

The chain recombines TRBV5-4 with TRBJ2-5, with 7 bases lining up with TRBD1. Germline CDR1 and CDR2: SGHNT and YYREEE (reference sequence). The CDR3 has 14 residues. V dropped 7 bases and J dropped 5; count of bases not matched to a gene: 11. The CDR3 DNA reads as TGTGCCAGCCATAGGACAGGCCTACAGGAGACCCAGTACTTC. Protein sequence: CASHRTGLQETQYF.